These T cell receptor beta chains were read from a single sample in a study of graft-versus-host responses after intestinal transplantation. Sequenced by immunoSEQ multiplex PCR; TCRdb stores in-frame clones only, minus some. The sample has some 14,000 clones; approximately 89% are singletons. Sequencing used bone marrow, obtained less than 130 days after intestinal transplantation. The receptors stem from a human patient who received an intestinal transplant, so some T cells may come from the graft donor. Both conserved end residues are part of each CDR3. D genes are given only for firm matches. Some rows have no size entry. The others give once, few or many, or a class for an expanded clone.

d_call,j_call,clone_size,v_call,cdr3_length,cdr3_aa,cdr3_nt
NA,TRBJ2-7,NA,TRBV5-6,13,CASSPGAGYEQYF,TGTGCCAGCAGCCCGGGGGCAGGGTACGAGCAGTACTTC
NA,TRBJ1-2,NA,TRBV9,15,CASSEGVALKGGYTF,TGTGCCAGCAGCGAGGGGGTGGCCTTAAAAGGCGGCTACACCTTC
NA,TRBJ1-6,NA,TRBV4-1,17,CASSETSVGGSNSPLHF,TGCGCCAGCAGCGAGACCTCCGTGGGGGGATCTAATTCACCCCTCCACTTT
NA,TRBJ2-6,NA,TRBV4-3,15,CASSQEARGANVLTF,TGCGCCAGCAGCCAAGAGGCGCGCGGGGCCAACGTCCTGACTTTC
TRBD2,TRBJ2-1,NA,TRBV6-5,13,CASSPRLAGEQFF,TGTGCCAGCAGCCCCCGACTAGCGGGGGAGCAGTTCTTC
NA,TRBJ1-5,NA,TRBV5-1,16,CASSFDRGPGNQPQHF,TGCGCCAGCAGCTTTGACCGGGGCCCTGGAAATCAGCCCCAGCATTTT
TRBD1,TRBJ1-5,NA,TRBV11-2,16,CASSGQGGSGNQPQHF,TGTGCCAGCAGCGGACAGGGGGGGTCGGGCAATCAGCCCCAGCATTTT
NA,TRBJ1-5,few,TRBV4-1,14,CASSQAPGDQPQHF,TGCGCCAGCAGCCAAGCTCCCGGGGATCAGCCCCAGCATTTT
TRBD1,TRBJ2-7,NA,TRBV6-6,13,CASTWDRAHEQYF,TGTGCCAGCACCTGGGACAGGGCCCACGAGCAGTACTTC
NA,TRBJ2-5,NA,TRBV5-1,15,CASTMRQGPQETQYF,TGCGCCAGCACCATGCGTCAGGGGCCTCAAGAGACCCAGTACTTC
NA,TRBJ2-1,NA,TRBV10-3,12,CAISGSGSEQFF,TGTGCCATCAGTGGGAGTGGGAGTGAGCAGTTCTTC
TRBD1,TRBJ1-1,NA,TRBV19,14,CASSIGTGETEAFF,TGTGCCAGTAGTATCGGGACAGGGGAAACTGAAGCTTTCTTT
TRBD2,TRBJ2-3,NA,TRBV6-4,16,CASSEGSGITRDTQYF,TGTGCCAGCAGTGAGGGAAGCGGGATAACTAGGGATACGCAGTATTTT
NA,TRBJ2-7,NA,TRBV5-1,15,CASSLADTASGEQYF,TGCGCCAGCAGCTTGGCCGACACAGCTTCGGGCGAGCAGTACTTC
TRBD2,TRBJ2-1,NA,TRBV4-2,17,CASSQGSGLAGGNEQFF,TGTGCCAGCAGCCAGGGCTCGGGACTAGCGGGGGGTAATGAGCAGTTCTTC
TRBD1,TRBJ2-1,few,TRBV14,14,CASSLRDRNNEQFF,TGTGCCAGCAGCCTCCGGGACAGAAACAATGAGCAGTTCTTC
NA,TRBJ1-6,NA,TRBV27,15,CASSFIRGANSPLHF,TGTGCCAGCAGTTTTATCAGGGGCGCAAATTCACCCCTCCACTTT
NA,TRBJ1-3,NA,TRBV10-1,14,CASSEGGHGNTIYF,TGCGCCAGCAGTGAGGGGGGGCATGGAAACACCATATATTTT
TRBD1,TRBJ1-5,NA,TRBV27,16,CASKTGGRGSNQPQHF,TGTGCCAGCAAGACAGGGGGCAGAGGTAGCAATCAGCCCCAGCATTTT
TRBD2,TRBJ2-3,NA,TRBV2,17,CASIEGGLAGEWDTQYF,TGTGCCAGCATCGAAGGTGGACTAGCGGGAGAATGGGATACGCAGTATTTT
TRBD1,TRBJ2-7,NA,TRBV4-3,16,CASSQDSGTGGYEQYF,TGCGCCAGCAGCCAAGATTCCGGGACAGGGGGCTACGAGCAGTACTTC
NA,TRBJ1-2,NA,TRBV9,12,CASSSRQDGYTF,TGTGCCAGCAGCTCCCGACAGGATGGCTACACCTTC
TRBD2,TRBJ2-7,NA,TRBV5-1,18,CASSWGFGGGQSDYEQYF,TGCGCCAGCAGCTGGGGTTTCGGGGGAGGGCAATCTGACTACGAGCAGTACTTC
NA,TRBJ1-4,NA,TRBV11-2,15,CASSLDGTTNEKLFF,TGTGCCAGCAGCTTAGATGGGACAACTAATGAAAAACTGTTTTTT
TRBD2,TRBJ2-7,NA,TRBV18,16,CASSGLAPTKSYEQYF,TGTGCCAGCTCGGGACTAGCGCCAACGAAATCCTACGAGCAGTACTTC
NA,TRBJ1-2,NA,TRBV28,14,CASSFVRKPYGYTF,TGTGCCAGCAGTTTCGTTCGGAAGCCCTATGGCTACACCTTC
NA,TRBJ2-7,NA,TRBV28,16,CASTISGRGTSYEQYF,TGTGCCAGCACCATAAGCGGGCGGGGAACCTCCTACGAGCAGTACTTC
NA,TRBJ2-1,once,TRBV27,16,CASKEIDARSYNEQFF,TGTGCCAGCAAGGAAATAGACGCAAGGTCGTACAATGAGCAGTTCTTC
NA,TRBJ2-7,few,TRBV14,13,CASSQLGVGEQYF,TGTGCCAGCAGCCAACTAGGGGTAGGCGAGCAGTACTTC
NA,TRBJ2-7,NA,TRBV27,13,CASSPRAQYEQYF,TGTGCCAGCAGTCCCCGGGCACAATACGAGCAGTACTTC
TRBD1,TRBJ1-5,NA,TRBV6-1,14,CASSGRQGGQPQHF,TGTGCCAGCAGTGGTCGACAGGGAGGACAGCCCCAGCATTTT
NA,TRBJ1-5,NA,TRBV27,15,CASRNREEVNQPQHF,TGTGCCAGCAGGAACAGGGAAGAGGTTAATCAGCCCCAGCATTTT
TRBD1,TRBJ2-2,large,TRBV5-6,14,CASSLDRGTGELFF,TGTGCCAGCAGCTTGGACAGGGGTACCGGGGAGCTGTTTTTT
TRBD1,TRBJ2-7,NA,TRBV28,14,CASIEGGTAYEQYF,TGTGCCAGCATCGAAGGTGGGACAGCCTACGAGCAGTACTTC
TRBD2,TRBJ2-7,NA,TRBV9,14,CASSARAGEGEQYF,TGTGCCAGCAGCGCCCGCGCGGGAGAAGGCGAGCAGTACTTC
TRBD2,TRBJ2-7,NA,TRBV19,15,CASSIALAGGYEQYF,TGTGCCAGTAGTATAGCACTAGCGGGAGGCTACGAGCAGTACTTC
NA,TRBJ2-2,NA,TRBV6-4,13,CASSDRGTGELFF,TGTGCCAGCAGTGACAGGGGCACCGGGGAGCTGTTTTTT
NA,TRBJ1-4,NA,TRBV19,13,CASYQGSNEKLFF,TGTGCCAGTTACCAGGGTTCTAATGAAAAACTGTTTTTT
TRBD2,TRBJ2-1,NA,TRBV5-1,16,CASSLVALAGANEQFF,TGCGCCAGCAGCTTGGTGGCCCTAGCGGGAGCCAATGAGCAGTTCTTC
NA,TRBJ2-3,once,TRBV11-1,13,CASQTGRTDTQYF,TGTGCCAGCCAGACTGGACGCACAGATACGCAGTATTTT
TRBD2,TRBJ2-7,NA,TRBV10-2,15,CASSAIPGLTLEQYF,TGCGCCAGCAGTGCGATACCGGGACTAACATTGGAGCAGTACTTC
NA,TRBJ2-1,NA,TRBV13,14,CASSYRASYNEQFF,TGTGCCAGCAGCTACCGGGCCTCCTACAATGAGCAGTTCTTC
TRBD2,TRBJ2-7,NA,TRBV2,15,CASREAAGVSYEQYF,TGTGCCAGCAGGGAGGCAGCGGGAGTCTCCTACGAGCAGTACTTC
TRBD1,TRBJ1-2,NA,TRBV9,19,CASSVGPPRPTGENYGYTF,TGTGCCAGCAGCGTAGGCCCTCCCCGGCCGACAGGGGAAAACTATGGCTACACCTTC
NA,TRBJ1-4,NA,TRBV28,13,CATSTGANEKLFF,TGTGCCACCTCAACTGGGGCTAATGAAAAACTGTTTTTT
NA,TRBJ2-1,NA,TRBV6-1,16,CASSAPGTLANNEQFF,TGTGCCAGCAGTGCCCCCGGGACACTAGCGAACAATGAGCAGTTCTTC
NA,TRBJ2-7,NA,TRBV6-5,16,CASSYLKRDTTYEQYF,TGTGCCAGCAGTTACCTAAAACGGGACACCACCTACGAGCAGTACTTC
TRBD1,TRBJ1-5,NA,TRBV6-5,13,CASNQGVGQPQHF,TGTGCCAGCAATCAGGGGGTGGGTCAGCCCCAGCATTTT
NA,TRBJ2-7,NA,TRBV11-1,17,CASSLYPRGSLVYEQYF,TGTGCCAGCAGCCTTTACCCGAGGGGGAGTTTGGTTTACGAGCAGTACTTC
TRBD1,TRBJ2-7,NA,TRBV19,16,CASSGPEGQGSYEQYF,TGTGCCAGTAGTGGCCCGGAAGGACAGGGATCCTACGAGCAGTACTTC
NA,TRBJ2-7,NA,TRBV28,14,CASSLGREKYEQYF,TGTGCCAGCAGTCTCGGCAGGGAGAAGTACGAGCAGTACTTC
NA,TRBJ2-3,NA,TRBV21-1,16,CASSARTSGDTDTQYF,TGTGCCAGCAGCGCTCGGACTAGCGGGGACACAGATACGCAGTATTTT
NA,TRBJ1-1,NA,TRBV11-3,17,CASSLGPQKRGNTEAFF,TGTGCCAGCAGCTTAGGACCACAAAAAAGGGGAAACACTGAAGCTTTCTTT
NA,TRBJ2-7,NA,TRBV7-9,16,CASSPHVGGSSYEQYF,TGTGCCAGCAGCCCGCACGTCGGTGGGAGCTCCTACGAGCAGTACTTC